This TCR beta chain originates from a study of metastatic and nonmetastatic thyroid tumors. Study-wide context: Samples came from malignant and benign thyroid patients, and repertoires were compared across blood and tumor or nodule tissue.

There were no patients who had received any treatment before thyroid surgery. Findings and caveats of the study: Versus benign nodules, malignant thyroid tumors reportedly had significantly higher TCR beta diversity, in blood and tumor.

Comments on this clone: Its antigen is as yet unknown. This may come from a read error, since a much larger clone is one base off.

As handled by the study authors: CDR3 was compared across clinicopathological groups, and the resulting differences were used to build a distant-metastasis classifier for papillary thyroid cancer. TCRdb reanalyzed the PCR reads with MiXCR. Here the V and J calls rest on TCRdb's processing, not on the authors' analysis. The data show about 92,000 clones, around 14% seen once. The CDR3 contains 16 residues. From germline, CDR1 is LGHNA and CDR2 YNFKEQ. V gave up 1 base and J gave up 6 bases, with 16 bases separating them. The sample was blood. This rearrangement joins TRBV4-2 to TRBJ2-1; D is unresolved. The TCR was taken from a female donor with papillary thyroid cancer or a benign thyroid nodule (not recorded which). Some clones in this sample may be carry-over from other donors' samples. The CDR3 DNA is TGTGCCAGCAGCCAAGGTCACAGTGGGCAATTCAATGAGCAGTTCTTC. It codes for CASSQGHSGQFNEQFF.